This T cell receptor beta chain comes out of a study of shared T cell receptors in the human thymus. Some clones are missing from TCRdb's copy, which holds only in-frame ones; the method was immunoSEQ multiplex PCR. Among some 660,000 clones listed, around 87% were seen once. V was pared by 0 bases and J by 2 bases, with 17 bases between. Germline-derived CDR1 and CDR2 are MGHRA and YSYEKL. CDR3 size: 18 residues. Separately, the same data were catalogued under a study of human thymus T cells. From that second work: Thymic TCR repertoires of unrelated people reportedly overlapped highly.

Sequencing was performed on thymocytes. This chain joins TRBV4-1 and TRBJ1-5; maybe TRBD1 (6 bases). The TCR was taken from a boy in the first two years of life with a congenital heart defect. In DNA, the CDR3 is TGCGCCAGCAGCCAAGACGCGAAGAGGGGGAACGGCAATCAGCCCCAGCATTTT. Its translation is CASSQDAKRGNGNQPQHF.